Here is one T cell receptor beta chain with its context. Its antigen is unknown. The sample originates from a study of OX40 agonist ivuxolimab in advanced cancers. Overall study results and limits: CD8+ T cells were the subset that, on average, had more expanded clones than CD4+. At 0.1 to 3.0 mg/kg, CD4+ and CD8+ blood T cells expanded clonally by week 6.

The data were produced by immunoSEQ multiplex PCR, yet TCRdb's version contains in-frame clones alone and is incomplete. The sample has approximately 60,000 clones; 77% are singletons. Germline V gene sequence: CDR1 SNHLY, CDR2 FYNNEI. The CDR3 extends over 14 amino acids. Between the trimmed V and J ends, which lost 4 bases and 3 bases, there was a span of 12 bases. The material sequenced was CD4+ or CD8+ T cells sorted from blood, taken in a trial of the OX40 agonist ivuxolimab. The TCR was taken from an adult with an advanced solid tumor such as melanoma, head and neck, liver or kidney cancer. The genes are TRBV2 and TRBJ1-2; weak D call: TRBD1 (5 bases). Written as DNA, the CDR3 is TGTGCCAGCAGTGTCGAGGGGCACCACTATGGCTACACCTTC. Residues: CASSVEGHHYGYTF.